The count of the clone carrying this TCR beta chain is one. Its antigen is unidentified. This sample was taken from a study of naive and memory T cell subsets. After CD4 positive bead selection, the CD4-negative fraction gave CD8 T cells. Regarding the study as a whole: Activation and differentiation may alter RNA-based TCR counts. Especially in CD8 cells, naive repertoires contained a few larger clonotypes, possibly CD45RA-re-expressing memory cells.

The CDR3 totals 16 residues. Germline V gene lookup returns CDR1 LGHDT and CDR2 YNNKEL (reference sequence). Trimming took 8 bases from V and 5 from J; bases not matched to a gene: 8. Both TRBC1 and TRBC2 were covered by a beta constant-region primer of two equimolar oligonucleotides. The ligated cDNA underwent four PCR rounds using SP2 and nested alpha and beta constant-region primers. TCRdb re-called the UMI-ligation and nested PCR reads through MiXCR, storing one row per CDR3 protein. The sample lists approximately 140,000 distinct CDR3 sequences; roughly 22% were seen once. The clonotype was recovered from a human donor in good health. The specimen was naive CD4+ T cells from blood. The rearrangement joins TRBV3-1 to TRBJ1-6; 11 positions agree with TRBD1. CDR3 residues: CASSWTGGVDNSPLHF. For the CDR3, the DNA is TGTGCCAGCTCCTGGACAGGGGGCGTAGATAATTCACCCCTCCACTTT. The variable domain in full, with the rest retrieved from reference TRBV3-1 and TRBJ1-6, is DTAVSQTPKYLVTQMGNDKSIKCEQNLGHDTMYWYKQDSKKFLKIMFSYNNKELIINETVPNRFSPKSPDKAHLNLHINSLELGDSAVYFCASSWTGGVDNSPLHFGNGTRLTVT.